Sequencing of this T cell receptor beta chain was carried out in a study of cytomegalovirus exposure and HLA in healthy donors. Study-wide points: Some V segments could not be told apart, so they were left out, TRBV6-2 and TRBV6-3 among them.

The PCR ran on 60 Vbeta and 13 Jbeta primers. The assay was immunoSEQ multiplex PCR, and TCRdb's table has in-frame clones only and misses some. The sample has fewer than 200,000 clones, 81% seen once. The CDR3 has 15 residues. Per the germline V gene, CDR1 is MNHEY and CDR2 is SMNVEV (reference sequence). V was clipped by 8 bases and J by 2 bases, with 19 bases between them. This clone appeared a few times. No antigen is known for it. This receptor was identified in a man aged 35-49 years in good health and CMV-seropositive. The V gene is TRBV27, the J gene TRBJ2-7, with D maybe TRBD2 (6 bases). The sample was PBMCs. The CDR3 region has the DNA TGTGCCAGCTCGTCGGCGGGAAAGGATGCCTACGAGCAGTACTTC. It is translated as CASSSAGKDAYEQYF.